This T cell receptor (beta chain) was profiled in a study of cytomegalovirus exposure and HLA in healthy donors. General study points: As confirmed in vitro, a few CMV-associated chains were specific for CMV antigens. Prior analysis indicated that the majority of TCR beta V segments exhibited productivity approximately 87% or approximately 30% of the time. Later on, an analysis tied approximately 17,000 TCR beta sequences to HLA alleles at 0.05 false discovery rate. No immune exposure information besides CMV serostatus was available.

The PCR ran on 60 Vbeta and 13 Jbeta primers. Profiling relied on immunoSEQ multiplex PCR, and the TCRdb table lists in-frame clones only, not all of them. In all, the sample yields roughly 71,000 clones. Worth noting for this clone: The antigen is undetermined.

The V gene end was trimmed by 1 base and the J gene end by 2 bases; junction bases not matched to a gene: 10. Germline values: CDR1 SGHVS, CDR2 FQNEAQ. The CDR3 covers 18 residues. The receptor comes from a middle-aged woman in good health and CMV-seropositive. V gene TRBV7-8 combines with J gene TRBJ2-1, with 8 bases lining up with TRBD2. Source material: PBMCs. CDR3 sequence (DNA): TGTGCCAGCAGCTTAGGCGGAATTAGCGGGGTGGCCTACAATGAGCAGTTCTTC. This translates into CASSLGGISGVAYNEQFF. Filled out from reference TRBV7-8 and TRBJ2-1, the complete variable domain reads GAGVSQSPRYKVAKRGQDVALRCDPISGHVSLFWYQQALGQGPEFLTYFQNEAQLDKSGLPSDRFFAERPEGSVSTLKIQRTQQEDSAVYLCASSLGGISGVAYNEQFFGPGTRLTVL.